Shown below are 24 T cell receptor beta chains from a single sample sequenced in a study of T cells in Graves' hyperthyroidism and ophthalmopathy. Amplification of TCR beta CDR3 regions was performed using RNA transcripts as template. An initial round of RT-PCR targeting the TCR CDR3 relied on the HTBI primer set. TCRdb re-called the multiplex PCR reads through MiXCR, storing one row per CDR3 protein. The data contain a few hundred thousand distinct CDR3 sequences, 35% to 55% of them singletons. The sequenced sample consisted of peripheral blood or thyroid tissue (not recorded which). These receptor sequences come from an adult woman with Graves' disease, either hyperthyroidism or ophthalmopathy (not recorded which).

This clonotype was found many times. CDR3: CSVATRDGVYGYTF. In DNA form, the CDR3 reads TGCAGCGTCGCAACCCGAGACGGGGTCTATGGCTACACCTTC. The V and J genes are TRBV29-1 and TRBJ1-2; D is ambiguous. Trimming stripped 6 bases from V and 4 bases from J, with 18 bases between. The length of the CDR3 is 14 residues. Per the germline V gene, CDR1 is SQVTM and CDR2 is ANQGSEA.

The rearrangement links TRBV7-6 to TRBJ2-5, with 7 bases that match TRBD2. Germline assignment: CDR1 SGHVS and CDR2 FNYEAQ. Losses at the gene ends were 6 bases for V and 5 bases for J; bases not matched to a gene: 6. This CDR3 has 13 amino acids. This chain's CDR3 is CASRLGGDETQYF. CDR3 nucleotide sequence: TGTGCCAGCAGACTGGGGGGGGACGAGACCCAGTACTTC.

The chain links TRBV7-3 to TRBJ1-1; possibly TRBD1 for D (6 bases). The CDR3 length is 13 residues. CDR1 is SGHTA and CDR2 is FQGTGA in the germline V gene. Trimming stripped 5 bases from V and 7 bases from J, with 14 bases between. CDR3 nucleotide sequence: TGTGCCAGCAGCCAAACCGGGGGCCATGAAGCTTTCTTT. As protein: CASSQTGGHEAFF. Filled out from reference TRBV7-3 and TRBJ1-1, the complete variable domain reads GAGVSQTPSNKVTEKGKYVELRCDPISGHTALYWYRQSLGQGPEFLIYFQGTGAADDSGLPNDRFFAVRPEGSVSTLKIQRTERGDSAVYLCASSQTGGHEAFFGQGTRLTVV.

V and J are TRBV9 and TRBJ1-1; tentatively, D is TRBD1 (6 bases). Germline V CDR1 and CDR2: SGDLS, YYNGEE. V was shortened by 3 bases and J by 4 bases, with 13 bases between the two germline ends. The CDR3 has 14 residues. CDR3 DNA: TGTGCCAGCAGCGAACTCCAGGGGAGCACTGAAGCTTTCTTT. Protein: CASSELQGSTEAFF.

The chain uses TRBV7-7 and TRBJ2-7; TRBD1 matches 11 bases. This CDR3 region has 15 residues. Germline V CDR1 and CDR2: SSHAT, FNYEAQ (reference sequence). Trimming removed 8 bases from V and 3 bases from J; junction bases left unmatched: 9. CDR3 DNA: TGTGCCAGCGGCAGCGGACAGGGGGCGGGCTACGAGCAGTACTTC. Translated: CASGSGQGAGYEQYF. Full variable domain (remainder filled in from reference TRBV7-7 and TRBJ2-7): GAGVSQSPRYKVTKRGQDVTLRCDPISSHATLYWYQQALGQGPEFLTYFNYEAQPDKSGLPSDRFSAERPEGSISTLTIQRTEQRDSAMYRCASGSGQGAGYEQYFGPGTRLTVT.

This clonotype was picked up many times. The chain is built from TRBV5-5 and TRBJ2-7; unclear D gene. Per the germline V gene, CDR1 is SGHKS and CDR2 is YYEKEE (reference sequence). V was shortened by 2 bases and J by 2 bases, with 5 bases between the two germline ends. This CDR3 is 12 amino acids long. The CDR3 DNA follows: TGTGCCAGCAGCTTTTTCCCCTACGAGCAGTACTTC. As protein: CASSFFPYEQYF.

This chain joins TRBV29-1 and TRBJ2-1; D might be TRBD2 (6 bases). Germline CDR1 SQVTM, CDR2 ANQGSEA. Trimming cost V 4 bases and J 5 bases, with 9 bases left between them. The CDR3 consists of 12 residues. CDR3 coding DNA: TGCAGCGTTGTCGGGAGACACAATGAGCAGTTCTTC. This gives the protein CSVVGRHNEQFF.

Comments on this clonotype: Sequence at one end of the junction differs from germline and may be a read error. The chain uses TRBV7-8 and TRBJ2-2; no clear D. The CDR3 covers 14 residues. The germline V gene has CDR1 SGHVS and CDR2 FQNEAQ. CDR3 DNA: TGTGCCAGCAGCTCGCAAGTGTACACTGGGGAGCTGTTTTTT. It yields the protein CASSSQVYTGELFF. Full variable domain (rest looked up from reference TRBV7-8 and TRBJ2-2): GAGVSQSPRYKVAKRGQDVALRCDPISGHVSLFWYQQALGQGPEFLTYFQNEAQLDKSGLPSDRFFAERPEGSVSTLKIQRTQQEDSAVYLCASSSQVYTGELFFGEGSRLTVL.

This clonotype was detected only once. Compared with germline, one end of the junction differs, possibly owing to a read error. The chain links TRBV7-8 to TRBJ2-5; 7 bases line up with TRBD2. CDR3 length equals 15 residues. Germline V gives CDR1 SGHVS, CDR2 FQNEAQ. CDR3 in amino acids: CASSQEGRAEEAQYF. CDR3 coding DNA: TGTGCCAGCAGCCAAGAAGGGAGGGCCGAAGAGGCCCAGTACTTC.

This clonotype was counted only a few times. The chain joins TRBV5-1 to TRBJ2-7; D gene ambiguous. Trimming stripped 1 base from V and 2 bases from J, with 13 bases between. The CDR3 is 15 residues long. Germline V CDR1 and CDR2: SGHRS, YFSETQ. In DNA form, the CDR3 reads TGCGCCAGCAGCTTGAAAGGGTCAGGAGCCTACGAGCAGTACTTC. Translation: CASSLKGSGAYEQYF.

This clonotype was counted many times. The rearrangement uses TRBV10-3 and TRBJ2-7; maybe TRBD2 (7 bases). The CDR3 is made up of 17 amino acids. Germline V gene sequence: CDR1 ENHRY, CDR2 SYGVKD. V was trimmed by 6 bases and J by 3 bases, leaving 24 bases between them. The CDR3, as DNA: TGTGCCATCAGCGGTATGCAGGGGAGCGGGATAAACTACGAGCAGTACTTC. This gives the protein CAISGMQGSGINYEQYF.

The V call is TRBV2, the J call TRBJ2-7, with TRBD1 matching 10 bases. J was trimmed by 9 bases and V by 5 bases; bases with no gene match: 7. Germline V gene lookup returns CDR1 SNHLY and CDR2 FYNNEI. There are 13 residues in the CDR3. The CDR3 nucleotides read TGTGCCAGCAGTTTGGGACAGGGGATCGGGCAGTACTTC. This translates into CASSLGQGIGQYF.

This clonotype was observed at least ten times. V gene TRBV9 combines with J gene TRBJ1-1; 8 positions match TRBD1. The CDR3 loop spans 14 amino acids. V lost 4 bases and J lost 4; bases outside the gene matches: 6. Germline V lookup: CDR1 SGDLS, CDR2 YYNGEE. CDR3 sequence reads: CASSQDDRGTEAFF. CDR3 coding DNA: TGTGCCAGCAGCCAGGACGACAGGGGCACTGAAGCTTTCTTT.

About this clonotype itself: It may be a read error: a sequence one base away is much more abundant. CDR3 sequence reads: CSLPGEYSNQPRHF. CDR3 bases: TGCAGTCTCCCAGGGGAATATAGCAATCAGCCCCGGCATTTT. The chain links TRBV20-1 to TRBJ1-5; a possible D gene is TRBD1 (6 bases). Germline CDR1 and CDR2: DFQATT and SNEGSKA (reference sequence). This CDR3 spans 14 amino acids.

In the case of this clonotype: Compared with germline, one end of the junction differs, possibly owing to a read error. This chain uses TRBV28 with TRBJ2-5; no firm D call. The CDR3 has 11 residues. Germline-derived CDR1 and CDR2 are MDHEN and SYDVKM. The CDR3 nucleotides read TGTGCCAGCAGTTTACAAGAGACCCCGTACTTC. This gives the protein CASSLQETPYF.

The J gene is TRBJ1-6, the V gene TRBV19, with unresolved D. Between the trimmed V and J ends, which lost 5 bases and 14 bases, there was a span of 16 bases. The CDR3 consists of 13 residues. Germline assignment: CDR1 LNHDA and CDR2 SQIVND (reference sequence). The CDR3 here is CASSSDGQWALHF. For the CDR3, the DNA is TGTGCCAGTAGTTCCGACGGGCAGTGGGCCCTCCACTTT.

The V gene is TRBV29-1, the J gene TRBJ2-2, with D unresolved. The germline V gene encodes CDR1 SQVTM and CDR2 ANQGSEA. Trimming took 6 bases from V and 5 from J, leaving 13 bases between them. The CDR3 contains 13 residues. CDR3 sequence (DNA): TGCAGCGTCGCGAAGAGTGAGACCGGGGAGCTGTTTTTT. Its translation: CSVAKSETGELFF.

This clonotype was observed many times. The V and J genes are TRBV6-5 and TRBJ2-7; TRBD2 is a possible D gene (6 bases). Germline CDR1 is MNHEY and CDR2 is SVGAGI. The CDR3 consists of 13 residues. V was pared by 4 bases and J by 3 bases, with 10 bases between. CDR3 amino acids: CASSSRLGYEQYF. CDR3 DNA sequence: TGTGCCAGCAGTTCCCGACTAGGCTACGAGCAGTACTTC.

This clonotype was detected many times. The rearrangement uses TRBV5-1 and TRBJ1-3; D remains unclear. CDR3 size: 14 residues. The V gene's germline CDR1 is SGHRS and CDR2 YFSETQ. The V end was cut by 0 bases, the J end by 4 bases, with 8 bases between. The CDR3: CASSLEGMGNTIYF. The CDR3 bases are TGCGCCAGCAGCTTGGAGGGTATGGGAAACACCATATATTTT.

This sequence joins TRBV7-8 and TRBJ2-7, with 8 bases fitting TRBD1. V lost 0 bases and J lost 2; bases outside the gene matches: 6. The CDR3 loop spans 16 amino acids. Germline loops: CDR1 SGHVS, CDR2 FQNEAQ. CDR3 amino acids: CASSLAPGTGTYEQYF. For the CDR3, the DNA is TGTGCCAGCAGCTTAGCCCCAGGGACAGGCACCTACGAGCAGTACTTC.

This chain connects TRBV10-2 to TRBJ1-6, with 8 bases matching TRBD1. The germline V gene has CDR1 WSHSY and CDR2 SAAADI. With V trimmed by 9 bases and J by 7 bases, 8 bases remained unmatched. This CDR3 has 14 amino acids. The CDR3 loop reads CASSTGDGNSPLHF. CDR3 bases: TGCGCCAGTTCGACAGGGGATGGGAATTCACCCCTCCACTTT.

This sequence joins TRBV7-9 and TRBJ1-1; possibly TRBD1 for D (5 bases). Trimming stripped 5 bases from V and 12 bases from J, with 28 bases between. CDR1 SEHNR and CDR2 FQNEAQ come from the germline V gene (reference sequence). The CDR3 length is 16 residues. The CDR3 region has the DNA TGTGCCAGCAGCCGGACTAGCGGGGGACCCGGCCTGGGGACTTTCTTT. Translated, it gives CASSRTSGGPGLGTFF.

The CDR3 loop reads CASRQGNGNSPLHF. Here the CDR3 DNA reads TGTGCCAGCAGACAGGGCAATGGTAATTCACCCCTCCACTTT. The gene calls are TRBV2 and TRBJ1-6; D perhaps matches TRBD1 (6 bases). CDR3 length equals 14 residues. V was trimmed by 6 bases and J by 6 bases, leaving 12 bases between them. Germline V gene sequence: CDR1 SNHLY, CDR2 FYNNEI.

In this sample, this clonotype turned up many times. The chain uses TRBV6-1 and TRBJ1-5, with TRBD1 as a possible D gene (5 bases). The germline V gene has CDR1 MNHNS and CDR2 SASEGT. The CDR3 consists of 13 residues. Trimming cost V 1 base and J 8 bases, with 9 bases left between them. CDR3 sequence: CASSEGQLEPQHF. In nucleotides, the CDR3 is TGTGCCAGCAGTGAAGGACAGTTGGAGCCCCAGCATTTT.